This paragraph covers one T cell receptor beta chain sequence. Its cognate antigen is unknown. This sample is drawn from a study of CD4+ T cells in melanoma. The study's findings and limits: A reported correlation linked neoantigen-specific CD4+ T cells to CD8+, macrophage and B cell function.

This table comes from immunoSEQ multiplex PCR, and its TCRdb copy is limited to in-frame clones, with some not included. This sample has about 140,000 clones; 80% to 95% occur once, and the top ten carry more than 1.5%. The TCR was taken from a human donor with melanoma.

This CDR3 is CASRLTGEGNSPLHF. CDR3 nucleotides: TGTGCCAGCAGGTTGACAGGGGAAGGTAATTCACCCCTCCACTTT. The rearrangement uses TRBV6-1 and TRBJ1-6; 8 nucleotides agree with TRBD1. Germline lookup yields CDR1 MNHNS and CDR2 SASEGT. J gave up 6 bases and V 6 bases, and 7 bases lay outside the gene matches. The CDR3 totals 15 residues.